This is a list of T cell receptor beta chains from one sample in a study of human T cells and chemical hapten exposure. TCRdb independently ran MiXCR on the RACE reads; one entry per CDR3 protein. The repertoire includes around 56,000 distinct CDR3 sequences, 8% to 10% of them detected once, and about 8.9% sits in the top ten. The starting material was whole blood, obtained in connection with sensitization to the hapten diphenylcyclopropenone (DPC). The receptors shown here come from a man aged 40-49 years with alopecia areata. Some clones in this sample may be carry-over from other donors' samples. CDR3s include the opening cysteine and the closing phenylalanine or tryptophan. A D gene is named only where the DNA matches it firmly. Size is omitted from some rows. Given values are once, few, many or a class for expanded clones.

D gene: -; clone size: -; J gene: TRBJ1-4; V gene: TRBV6-6; CDR3 DNA: TGTGCCAGCAGGGAAGGGGCCCTTAATGAAAAACTGTTTTTT; CDR3 protein: CASREGALNEKLFF
D gene: -; clone size: many; J gene: TRBJ2-3; V gene: TRBV28; CDR3 DNA: TGTGCCAGCAGCTCGGGACGGTCGCAGTATTTT; CDR3 protein: CASSSGRSQYF
D gene: -; clone size: few; J gene: TRBJ2-3; V gene: TRBV10-3; CDR3 DNA: -; CDR3 protein: CARGGQIRSIF
D gene: TRBD1; clone size: -; J gene: TRBJ1-1; V gene: TRBV18; CDR3 DNA: TGTGCCAGCTCACCCGACCCCATAACAGGGGGAATTGGTGAAGCTTTCTTT; CDR3 protein: CASSPDPITGGIGEAFF
D gene: -; clone size: many; J gene: TRBJ2-1; V gene: TRBV7-8; CDR3 DNA: TGTGCCAGCAGCGAAGGGTATCTCGACAATGAGCAGTTCTTC; CDR3 protein: CASSEGYLDNEQFF
D gene: -; clone size: many; J gene: TRBJ1-1; V gene: TRBV9; CDR3 DNA: TGTGCCAGCAGCTCCCAGGGCACTGAAGCTTTCTTT; CDR3 protein: CASSSQGTEAFF
D gene: -; clone size: -; J gene: TRBJ2-7; V gene: TRBV6-5; CDR3 DNA: TGTGCCAGCAGTTACTCAGCAGCCTTTTCCTACGAGCAGTACTTC; CDR3 protein: CASSYSAAFSYEQYF
D gene: TRBD1; clone size: -; J gene: TRBJ2-7; V gene: TRBV15; CDR3 DNA: TGTGCCACCAGCAGTCCGGGACAGTTCTACGAGCAGTACTTC; CDR3 protein: CATSSPGQFYEQYF
D gene: -; clone size: many; J gene: TRBJ2-7; V gene: TRBV6-1; CDR3 DNA: TGTGCCAGCAGTGATTTGGGTAGTTACGAGCAGTACTTC; CDR3 protein: CASSDLGSYEQYF
D gene: -; clone size: many; J gene: TRBJ2-3; V gene: TRBV5-1; CDR3 DNA: TGCGCCAGCAGCTTGGGGACAGACAGAGCAGATACGCAGTATTTT; CDR3 protein: CASSLGTDRADTQYF
D gene: TRBD2; clone size: -; J gene: TRBJ2-1; V gene: TRBV7-6; CDR3 DNA: TGTGCCAGCAGCTTAGGTCCCCTAGCGGGATCCTACAATGAGCAGTTCTTC; CDR3 protein: CASSLGPLAGSYNEQFF
D gene: -; clone size: -; J gene: TRBJ1-2; V gene: TRBV11-2; CDR3 DNA: TGTGCCAGCAGCTTCGGAGCCATTAATGGCTACACCTTC; CDR3 protein: CASSFGAINGYTF
D gene: -; clone size: -; J gene: TRBJ2-7; V gene: TRBV7-9; CDR3 DNA: TGTGCCAGCAGCTCCGACGAAGGTTGGTCCTACGAGCAGTACTTC; CDR3 protein: CASSSDEGWSYEQYF
D gene: -; clone size: few; J gene: TRBJ2-2; V gene: TRBV28; CDR3 DNA: TGTGCCAGCGCACAGAATTCCAACACCGGGGAGCTGTTTTTT; CDR3 protein: CASAQNSNTGELFF
D gene: -; clone size: -; J gene: TRBJ1-4; V gene: TRBV30; CDR3 DNA: TGTGCCTGGAGTCCTGGACAGGAAAAACTGTTTTTT; CDR3 protein: CAWSPGQEKLFF
D gene: -; clone size: many; J gene: TRBJ2-1; V gene: TRBV7-9; CDR3 DNA: TGTGCCAGCAGCCCCTCTCTGGGGAGGAGTAACTATGAGCAGTTCTTC; CDR3 protein: CASSPSLGRSNYEQFF
D gene: TRBD2; clone size: -; J gene: TRBJ2-1; V gene: TRBV9; CDR3 DNA: TGTGCCAGCAGCAGCGGGAGAAATGAGCAGTTCTTC; CDR3 protein: CASSSGRNEQFF
D gene: TRBD2; clone size: few; J gene: TRBJ2-1; V gene: TRBV6-2/TRBV6-3; CDR3 DNA: TGTGCCAGCAGTCATACTAGCGGGAGCAATGAGCAGTTCTTC; CDR3 protein: CASSHTSGSNEQFF
D gene: TRBD1; clone size: few; J gene: TRBJ2-1; V gene: TRBV7-3; CDR3 DNA: TGTGCCAGCAGCAAGGGACAGGGGCCCTACAATGAGCAGTTCTTC; CDR3 protein: CASSKGQGPYNEQFF
D gene: -; clone size: many; J gene: TRBJ2-7; V gene: TRBV5-1; CDR3 DNA: TGCGCCAGCAGCTTGGGTATTCGGCAGGGCGGCGAGCAGTACTTC; CDR3 protein: CASSLGIRQGGEQYF
D gene: -; clone size: few; J gene: TRBJ1-5; V gene: TRBV29-1; CDR3 DNA: TGCAGCGTTGGTGAGGGGGGGGCCAATCAGCCCCAGCATTTT; CDR3 protein: CSVGEGGANQPQHF
D gene: -; clone size: few; J gene: TRBJ2-7; V gene: TRBV12-2; CDR3 DNA: TGTGCAAGTCGCTTAGCGCTCAGTCGCGGCGGGAGCAACTACGAGCAGTACTTC; CDR3 protein: CASRLALSRGGSNYEQYF
D gene: -; clone size: many; J gene: TRBJ1-2; V gene: TRBV6-4; CDR3 DNA: TGTGCCAGCAGTGAGGGTTTTAACTATGGCTACACCTTC; CDR3 protein: CASSEGFNYGYTF
D gene: -; clone size: -; J gene: TRBJ1-1; V gene: TRBV9; CDR3 DNA: TGTGCCAGCAGCGCCCGACAGGAAAACACTGAAGCTTTCTTT; CDR3 protein: CASSARQENTEAFF
D gene: -; clone size: many; J gene: TRBJ2-2; V gene: TRBV2; CDR3 DNA: TGTGCCAGCACCGCGCTGACAGTCACCGGGGAGCTGTTTTTT; CDR3 protein: CASTALTVTGELFF
D gene: -; clone size: many; J gene: TRBJ2-2; V gene: TRBV12-3/TRBV12-4; CDR3 DNA: TGTGCCAGCAGCAACGGTTACACCGGGGAGCTGTTTTTT; CDR3 protein: CASSNGYTGELFF
D gene: TRBD1; clone size: many; J gene: TRBJ2-5; V gene: TRBV7-2; CDR3 DNA: TGTGCCAGCAGCATTCGAGGGACAGTCCAAGAGACCCAGTACTTC; CDR3 protein: CASSIRGTVQETQYF
D gene: -; clone size: many; J gene: TRBJ2-4; V gene: TRBV28; CDR3 DNA: TGTGCCAGCAGTGTCGAAGAGAATATAGACATTCAGTACTTC; CDR3 protein: CASSVEENIDIQYF
D gene: -; clone size: many; J gene: TRBJ2-2; V gene: TRBV9; CDR3 DNA: TGTGCCAGCAGCGCAGCGGCTTGGAACACCGGGGAGCTGTTTTTT; CDR3 protein: CASSAAAWNTGELFF
D gene: -; clone size: many; J gene: TRBJ1-1; V gene: TRBV15; CDR3 DNA: TGTGCCACCAGCGACCTATCGGGGGCGGAGGTGAACACTGAAGCTTTCTTT; CDR3 protein: CATSDLSGAEVNTEAFF
D gene: -; clone size: many; J gene: TRBJ1-1; V gene: TRBV9; CDR3 DNA: TGTGCCAGCAGCGTAGGCTATAACACTGAAGCTTTCTTT; CDR3 protein: CASSVGYNTEAFF
D gene: TRBD1; clone size: -; J gene: TRBJ1-1; V gene: TRBV5-6; CDR3 DNA: TGTGCCAGCAGCGCGATCCCCGGGACAGCGAACACTGAAGCTTTCTTT; CDR3 protein: CASSAIPGTANTEAFF
D gene: -; clone size: many; J gene: TRBJ2-1; V gene: TRBV7-3; CDR3 DNA: TGTGCCAGCAGCTTAAGTAACGGGAGGCAGTTCTTC; CDR3 protein: CASSLSNGRQFF
D gene: -; clone size: few; J gene: TRBJ2-1; V gene: TRBV5-1; CDR3 DNA: TGCGCCAGCAGCACCGACTCCTCCTACAATGAGCAGTTCTTC; CDR3 protein: CASSTDSSYNEQFF
D gene: -; clone size: -; J gene: TRBJ1-1; V gene: TRBV12-5; CDR3 DNA: TGTGCTAGTGGTAGCCAAGGTGCGAACACTGAAGCTTTCTTT; CDR3 protein: CASGSQGANTEAFF
D gene: -; clone size: few; J gene: TRBJ2-7; V gene: TRBV29-1; CDR3 DNA: TGCAGCGCGAGCGGAACTTCCTACGAGCAGTACTTC; CDR3 protein: CSASGTSYEQYF
D gene: TRBD1; clone size: -; J gene: TRBJ1-4; V gene: TRBV12-3/TRBV12-4; CDR3 DNA: TGTGCCAGCAGGCCAACAGGGGGCACGACTAATGAAAAACTGTTTTTT; CDR3 protein: CASRPTGGTTNEKLFF
D gene: TRBD1; clone size: -; J gene: TRBJ2-6; V gene: TRBV24-1; CDR3 DNA: TGTGCCACCAGTGGCCGGGACAGCTTCTCTGGGGCCAACGTCCTGACTTTC; CDR3 protein: CATSGRDSFSGANVLTF
D gene: -; clone size: -; J gene: TRBJ1-6; V gene: TRBV18; CDR3 DNA: TGTGCCAGCTCACCAGGAGGGATGAATTCACCCCTCCACTTT; CDR3 protein: CASSPGGMNSPLHF
D gene: -; clone size: -; J gene: TRBJ1-1; V gene: TRBV5-6; CDR3 DNA: TGTGCCAGCAGCTTGGTGGCCGGGTTGGACACTGAAGCTTTCTTT; CDR3 protein: CASSLVAGLDTEAFF